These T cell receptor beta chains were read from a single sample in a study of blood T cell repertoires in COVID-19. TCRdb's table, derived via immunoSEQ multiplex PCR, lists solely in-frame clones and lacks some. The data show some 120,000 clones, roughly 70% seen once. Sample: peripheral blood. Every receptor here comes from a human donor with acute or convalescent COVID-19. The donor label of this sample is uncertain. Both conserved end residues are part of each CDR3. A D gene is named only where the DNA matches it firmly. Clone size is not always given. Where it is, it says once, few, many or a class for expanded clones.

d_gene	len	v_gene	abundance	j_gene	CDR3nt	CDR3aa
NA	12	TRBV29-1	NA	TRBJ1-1	TGCAGCGGGGGACACCCGAACACTGAAGCTTTCTTT	CSGGHPNTEAFF
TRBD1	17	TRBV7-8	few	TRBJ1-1	TGTGCCAGCAGCTATCTCCGGGACAGGGGCTGGAACACTGAAGCTTTCTTT	CASSYLRDRGWNTEAFF
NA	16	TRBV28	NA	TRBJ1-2	TGTGCCAGCACCACTTCTCGGGGAATATCGCGCTATGGCTACACCTTC	CASTTSRGISRYGYTF
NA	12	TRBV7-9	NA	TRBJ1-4	TGTGCCAGCAGCTTAGGGGCAGGGATACTGTTTTTT	CASSLGAGILFF
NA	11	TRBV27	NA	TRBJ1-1	TGTGCCAGCAGTAGGATAAGGAGAGCTTTCTTT	CASSRIRRAFF
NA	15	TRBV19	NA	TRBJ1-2	TGTGCCAGTAGTTCGCCCGGGGAGGGAAACTATGGCTACACCTTC	CASSSPGEGNYGYTF
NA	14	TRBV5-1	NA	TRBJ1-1	TGCGCCAGCAGCTGGGCAGGTAGAAACACTGAAGCTTTCTTT	CASSWAGRNTEAFF
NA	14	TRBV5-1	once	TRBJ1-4	TGCGCCAGCAGCTTGGGGGGGGGCGAGGAAAAACTGTTTTTT	CASSLGGGEEKLFF
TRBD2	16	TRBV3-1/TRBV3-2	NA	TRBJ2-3	TGTGCCAGCAGCCGCCCGAGGACTAGCGGCACAGATACGCAGTATTTT	CASSRPRTSGTDTQYF
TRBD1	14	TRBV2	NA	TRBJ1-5	TGTGCCAGCAGGCAGGGGGGTCTTTCGCAGCCCCAGCATTTT	CASRQGGLSQPQHF
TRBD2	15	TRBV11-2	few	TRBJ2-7	TGTGCCAGCAGCCCTGTAGCGGGGGGGCCGTACGAGCAGTACTTC	CASSPVAGGPYEQYF
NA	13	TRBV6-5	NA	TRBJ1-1	TGTGCCAGCAGTCCACGACAGAACACTGAAGCTTTCTTT	CASSPRQNTEAFF
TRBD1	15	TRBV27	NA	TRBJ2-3	TGTGCCAGCAGTTATCGGACAGGGTACACAGATACGCAGTATTTT	CASSYRTGYTDTQYF
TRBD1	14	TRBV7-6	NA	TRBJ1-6	TGTGCCAGCAGCTTAAGACAGGGAAGGTCACCCCTCCACTTT	CASSLRQGRSPLHF
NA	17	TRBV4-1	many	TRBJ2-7	TGCGCCAGCAGCCAAGAATCGACGTGGGGAGCCTCCTACGAGCAGTACTTC	CASSQESTWGASYEQYF
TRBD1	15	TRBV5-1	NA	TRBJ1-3	TGCGCCAGCAGCGCAACAGGGGGATCTGGAAACACCATATATTTT	CASSATGGSGNTIYF
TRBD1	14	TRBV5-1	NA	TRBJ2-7	TGCGCCAGCAGCAGGGGACAGGGTGTCCACGAGCAGTACTTC	CASSRGQGVHEQYF
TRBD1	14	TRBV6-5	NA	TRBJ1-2	TGTGCCAGCAGAACGGGACAGCTTAACTATGGCTACACCTTC	CASRTGQLNYGYTF